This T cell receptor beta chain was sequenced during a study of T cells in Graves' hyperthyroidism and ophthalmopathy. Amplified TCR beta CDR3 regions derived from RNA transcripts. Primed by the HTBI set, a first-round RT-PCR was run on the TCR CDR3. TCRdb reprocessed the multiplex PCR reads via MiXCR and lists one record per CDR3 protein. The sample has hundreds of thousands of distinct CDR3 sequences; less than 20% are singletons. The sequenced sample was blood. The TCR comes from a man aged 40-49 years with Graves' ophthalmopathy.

CDR3 loop: CASKWTGGSNQPQHF. The CDR3 nucleotides are TGTGCCAGCAAATGGACAGGTGGGAGCAATCAGCCCCAGCATTTT. This sequence joins TRBV27 and TRBJ1-5; 7 bases match TRBD1. CDR1 and CDR2 (germline): MNHEY, SMNVEV (reference sequence). The CDR3 runs 15 residues. V trimming: 7 bases; J trimming: 1 base; junction bases outside the gene matches: 7.